Listed below are T cell receptor beta chains from one sample, sequenced in a study of vaccination effects on CD4 cells after COVID-19. Their recognized antigens are unknown. The protocol was immunoSEQ multiplex PCR, while the TCRdb copy is restricted to in-frame clones and leaves out a portion. Counted here are roughly 67,000 clones, around 79% occurring once; the ten biggest clones make up 10%. The sample here was CD4+ T cells from PBMCs cultured with SARS-CoV-2 spike peptides, taken before COVID-19 vaccination. All receptors come from a human donor who received a COVID-19 vaccine. CDR3s include the opening cysteine and the closing phenylalanine or tryptophan. A D gene is named only where the DNA matches it firmly. Only part of the rows carry a size: once, few, many, or a class if the clone is expanded.

once	TRBV5-8	TRBJ2-1	NA	TGTGCCAGCCCCTCGGCGGAGACCAAAGAGGATGAGCAGTTCTTC	CASPSAETKEDEQFF
NA	TRBV5-8	TRBJ1-4	TRBD1	TGTGCCAGCAGCCGAACAGGGGGTAATGAAAAACTGTTTTTT	CASSRTGGNEKLFF
NA	TRBV7-8	TRBJ1-5	NA	TGTGCCAGCAGCCCCAACCCAGGGCTCTATAGCAATCAGCCCCAGCATTTT	CASSPNPGLYSNQPQHF
NA	TRBV9	TRBJ2-1	TRBD2	TGTGCCAGCGGGGGGGTTAGCTCCTACAATGAGCAGTTCTTC	CASGGVSSYNEQFF
few	TRBV28	TRBJ2-2	NA	TGTGCCAGCAGTTTATCAGGGACCGGGGAGCTGTTTTTT	CASSLSGTGELFF
NA	TRBV19	TRBJ1-2	NA	TGTGCCAGTAGTACAACTAACTATGGCTACACCTTC	CASSTTNYGYTF
NA	TRBV5-1	TRBJ2-6	NA	TGCGCCAGCAAAGACAGTTTCTCTGGGGCCAACGTCCTGACTTTC	CASKDSFSGANVLTF
NA	TRBV18	TRBJ1-3	NA	TGTGCCAGCTCTCCGATGCAGGACTCTGGAAACACCATATATTTT	CASSPMQDSGNTIYF
NA	TRBV6-4	TRBJ2-5	NA	TGTGCCAGCAGACGGACGGATCAAGAGACCCAGTACTTC	CASRRTDQETQYF
NA	TRBV2	TRBJ2-1	TRBD2	TGTGCCAGCTCCGGGACTAGCGCCGGTGAGCAGTTCTTC	CASSGTSAGEQFF
NA	TRBV7-3	TRBJ2-2	TRBD2	TGTGCCAGCAGCTCCGGGCGGGGGAATACGAACACCGGGGAGCTGTTTTTT	CASSSGRGNTNTGELFF
NA	TRBV3-1/TRBV3-2	TRBJ2-1	NA	TGTGCCAGCAGCCAAGGGGGGCTGAATGAGCAGTTCTTC	CASSQGGLNEQFF
NA	TRBV4-1	TRBJ2-1	NA	TGCGCCAGCAGCCAAGATCAGGGAAATTCCTACAATGAGCAGTTCTTC	CASSQDQGNSYNEQFF
NA	TRBV30	TRBJ2-5	TRBD1	TGTGCCTGGACCTTACGCGGACAGGGGGGGTTTAGGGAGACCCAGTACTTC	CAWTLRGQGGFRETQYF
NA	TRBV7-9	TRBJ2-1	NA	TGTGCCAGCAGCTTAGCGCCGGGAACAGGAGTCAATGAGCAGTTCTTC	CASSLAPGTGVNEQFF